This is a list of T cell receptor beta chains from one sample in a study of cytomegalovirus exposure and HLA in healthy donors. Produced via immunoSEQ multiplex PCR; TCRdb's table is partial and in-frame only. The sample lists around 140,000 clones, 88% occurring once. The material sequenced was PBMCs. The receptors were sampled from a woman in her 40s in good health and CMV-seronegative. Each CDR3 is given with its conserved first and last residue. The D gene is left open where the match is weak. Clone size appears in some rows only: once, few, many, or a class for an expanded clone.

clone_size	v_call	cdr3_length	d_call	j_call	cdr3_aa	cdr3_nt
NA	TRBV4-3	16	NA	TRBJ2-2	CASSTGQPPNTGELFF	TGCGCCAGCAGCACCGGACAGCCTCCGAACACCGGGGAGCTGTTTTTT
NA	TRBV5-4	17	TRBD1	TRBJ2-5	CASSTPGGAGARETQYF	TGTGCCAGCAGTACGCCAGGGGGCGCCGGAGCAAGAGAGACCCAGTACTTC
NA	TRBV6-5	15	TRBD2	TRBJ2-2	CASSRLAGGSGELFF	TGTGCCAGCAGTCGCCTAGCGGGAGGCAGCGGGGAGCTGTTTTTT
NA	TRBV19	15	NA	TRBJ2-7	CASSTTVPPTYEQYF	TGTGCCAGTAGCACGACAGTTCCCCCCACCTACGAGCAGTACTTC
NA	TRBV6-4	14	NA	TRBJ2-3	CASSAAGRTDTQYF	TGTGCCAGCAGTGCCGCGGGCCGCACAGATACGCAGTATTTT
NA	TRBV4-3	15	NA	TRBJ2-7	CASSYYSGPSYEQYF	TGCGCCAGCAGCTACTACTCCGGTCCCTCCTACGAGCAGTACTTC
few	TRBV19	13	NA	TRBJ1-1	CASSSQTRTEAFF	TGTGCCAGTAGTTCCCAGACGAGGACTGAAGCTTTCTTT
NA	TRBV6-5	13	NA	TRBJ2-7	CASRTRDSYEQYF	TGTGCCAGCAGAACGAGGGACTCCTACGAGCAGTACTTC
NA	TRBV5-1	16	TRBD2	TRBJ2-7	CASSLVAGRAFYEQYF	TGCGCCAGCAGCTTGGTGGCCGGGAGGGCCTTCTACGAGCAGTACTTC
NA	TRBV28	13	NA	TRBJ2-7	CASSLQGSYEQYF	TGTGCCAGCAGTTTGCAGGGCTCCTACGAGCAGTACTTC
NA	TRBV14	14	NA	TRBJ1-2	CASSQDYGGYGYTF	TGTGCCAGCAGCCAAGATTATGGAGGATATGGCTACACCTTC
NA	TRBV28	12	NA	TRBJ2-3	CASSLGGDTQYF	TGTGCCAGCAGTTTAGGTGGCGATACGCAGTATTTT
NA	TRBV28	14	TRBD1	TRBJ1-1	CASRSQGGKVEAFF	TGTGCCAGCAGATCACAGGGGGGGAAAGTTGAAGCTTTCTTT
NA	TRBV7-9	15	TRBD1	TRBJ1-4	CASSLLTGANEKLFF	TGTGCCAGCAGCTTATTGACAGGGGCTAATGAAAAACTGTTTTTT
NA	TRBV10-3	14	NA	TRBJ2-7	CAITSGETAFQQYF	TGTGCCATCACCTCAGGGGAGACGGCTTTTCAGCAGTACTTC
NA	TRBV20-1	11	NA	TRBJ2-1	CSAYRGNEQFF	TGCAGTGCTTATCGGGGTAATGAGCAGTTCTTC
NA	TRBV5-1	16	NA	TRBJ1-2	CASSLDLGSRKPGYTF	TGCGCCAGCAGCTTGGATTTGGGCAGCAGGAAGCCCGGCTACACCTTC
NA	TRBV2	15	NA	TRBJ1-5	CASSLQGLGNQPQHF	TGTGCCAGCAGTCTACAGGGTTTGGGCAATCAGCCCCAGCATTTT
NA	TRBV27	16	NA	TRBJ1-5	CASRLTGRARDQPQHF	TGTGCCAGCAGACTAACAGGGAGGGCTCGGGATCAGCCCCAGCATTTT
NA	TRBV9	13	NA	TRBJ1-2	CASSSMGGGGYTF	TGTGCCAGCAGCTCAATGGGGGGTGGTGGCTACACCTTC
NA	TRBV28	15	TRBD2	TRBJ2-5	CASNGAGGGRLTQYF	TGTGCCAGCAATGGAGCGGGAGGGGGACGTTTGACCCAGTACTTC
NA	TRBV11-2	14	NA	TRBJ1-1	CASSFRRGNTEAFF	TGTGCCAGCAGCTTTAGGAGGGGGAACACTGAAGCTTTCTTT
NA	TRBV5-4	17	TRBD2	TRBJ2-7	CASSLGTSGSGPYEQYF	TGTGCCAGCAGCTTGGGGACTAGCGGGAGCGGCCCCTACGAGCAGTACTTC
NA	TRBV13	15	TRBD2	TRBJ2-7	CASSTGLAGPYEQYF	TGTGCCAGCAGCACAGGACTAGCGGGTCCCTACGAGCAGTACTTC
NA	TRBV5-1	18	TRBD2	TRBJ2-1	CASSPRTSGRYVYNEQFF	TGCGCCAGCAGCCCTCGGACTAGCGGGAGGTATGTCTACAATGAGCAGTTCTTC
once	TRBV28	13	NA	TRBJ1-5	CASTLSSNQPQHF	TGTGCCAGCACCCTGAGTAGCAATCAGCCCCAGCATTTT
NA	TRBV7-2	12	NA	TRBJ1-1	CASSFYATEAFF	TGTGCCAGCAGCTTTTATGCGACTGAAGCTTTCTTT
once	TRBV4-1	13	NA	TRBJ2-1	CASSPWEVGEQFF	TGCGCCAGCAGCCCTTGGGAGGTTGGAGAGCAGTTCTTC
NA	TRBV4-1	18	TRBD2	TRBJ2-1	CASSQMIGLAGSYNEQFF	TGCGCCAGCAGCCAGATGATCGGACTAGCGGGATCCTACAATGAGCAGTTCTTC
once	TRBV11-2	14	TRBD1	TRBJ2-7	CASSWTTGDYEQYF	TGTGCCAGCAGCTGGACGACAGGGGACTACGAGCAGTACTTC
NA	TRBV28	14	NA	TRBJ2-3	CASSLSRSTDTQYF	TGTGCCAGCAGTTTAAGTCGGAGCACAGATACGCAGTATTTT
NA	TRBV30	14	TRBD1	TRBJ2-1	CAWSVSLQGAQRFF	TGTGCCTGGAGTGTTTCCCTGCAGGGGGCTCAGCGGTTCTTC
NA	TRBV7-3	13	TRBD2	TRBJ2-1	CASSLTSGGEQFF	TGTGCCAGCAGCTTAACTAGCGGGGGTGAGCAGTTCTTC
NA	TRBV5-1	13	TRBD2	TRBJ2-2	CASSSTSAGELFF	TGCGCCAGCAGCTCCACTAGCGCCGGGGAGCTGTTTTTT
NA	TRBV5-5	15	TRBD1	TRBJ1-4	CASSLSGRGHEKLFF	TGTGCCAGCAGCTTGTCCGGCAGGGGGCACGAAAAACTGTTTTTT
NA	TRBV7-9	12	NA	TRBJ2-7	CSSSLPSYEQYF	TGTTCCAGCAGCCTTCCCTCCTACGAGCAGTACTTC
NA	TRBV6-1	15	NA	TRBJ2-3	CASSGGVASTDTQYF	TGTGCCAGCAGCGGAGGGGTGGCTTCTACAGATACGCAGTATTTT
NA	TRBV7-9	15	TRBD1	TRBJ2-1	CASSPPRTGDNEQFF	TGTGCCAGCAGCCCACCAAGGACAGGGGACAATGAGCAGTTCTTC
NA	TRBV7-2	13	NA	TRBJ1-1	CASSWTMNTEAFF	TGTGCCAGCAGCTGGACAATGAACACTGAAGCTTTCTTT
NA	TRBV21-1	20	NA	TRBJ2-6	CASITLPSDRADSGANVLTF	TGTGCCAGCATCACCCTCCCTTCCGACAGGGCTGACTCTGGGGCCAACGTCCTGACTTTC
NA	TRBV29-1	11	NA	TRBJ1-2	CSVDFSGGYTF	TGCAGCGTTGATTTTTCGGGTGGCTACACCTTC